Shown below are 14 T cell receptor beta chains from a single sample sequenced in a study of blood T cell repertoires in COVID-19. TCRdb's table, derived via immunoSEQ multiplex PCR, lists solely in-frame clones and lacks some. The table records over 15,000 clones, about 87% of them present only once. Material: peripheral blood. These receptors came from a human donor in a cohort sampled during active COVID-19.

The gene calls are TRBV3-1 (or the pseudogene TRBV3-2) and TRBJ1-1, with D perhaps TRBD1 (6 bases). V lost 5 bases, J lost 1 base, and 8 bases lay in between. Germline CDR1 and CDR2: LGHDT and YNNKEL (reference sequence). This CDR3 has 13 amino acids. The CDR3 protein is CASSSTGNTEAFF. CDR3 DNA: TGTGCCAGCAGCTCGACAGGGAACACTGAAGCTTTCTTT.

The V and J genes are TRBV2 and TRBJ1-1; D ambiguous. The germline gives CDR1 SNHLY, CDR2 FYNNEI. Trimming cost V 7 bases and J 3 bases, with 12 bases left between them. The CDR3 runs to 13 residues. CDR3 DNA: TGTGCCAGCATCCCGGAGTCAGACACTGAAGCTTTCTTT. The encoded protein is CASIPESDTEAFF. The whole variable domain, remainder taken from reference TRBV2 and TRBJ1-1, is EPEVTQTPSHQVTQMGQEVILRCVPISNHLYFYWYRQILGQKVEFLVSFYNNEISEKSEIFDDQFSVERPDGSNFTLKIRSTKLEDSAMYFCASIPESDTEAFFGQGTRLTVV.

Details on this clone: A read error may produce the germline difference seen at one junction end. V usage is TRBV5-4 and J usage is TRBJ2-7; D unclear. The CDR3 has 15 residues. Germline-derived CDR1 and CDR2 are SGHNT and YYREEE (reference sequence). This chain's CDR3 is CASSLDSVPSNEQYF. The CDR3 bases are TGTGCCAGCAGCTTGGACAGTGTCCCCTCCAACGAGCAGTACTTC.

The rearrangement links TRBV5-1 to TRBJ2-1; a possible D gene is TRBD2 (6 bases). Germline V lookup: CDR1 SGHRS, CDR2 YFSETQ. There are 15 residues in the CDR3. V was cut by 0 bases and J by 7 bases, with 14 bases left in between. The CDR3 DNA reads as TGCGCCAGCAGCTTGGCGGGAGATTTGCTAAATGAGCAGTTCTTC. Amino acids: CASSLAGDLLNEQFF.

J is TRBJ1-1 and V is TRBV29-1; 11 nucleotides line up with TRBD1. With V trimmed by 4 bases and J by 4 bases, 11 bases remained unmatched. The CDR3 runs 16 residues. CDR1 and CDR2 from the germline V gene are SQVTM and ANQGSEA. The CDR3 sequence: CSVAGTGGLKGTEAFF. The CDR3 nucleotides are TGCAGCGTTGCCGGGACAGGGGGGCTCAAAGGCACTGAAGCTTTCTTT.

The chain links TRBV4-1 to TRBJ2-6; TRBD1 matches at 8 bases. Germline lookup yields CDR1 MGHRA and CDR2 YSYEKL. V was pared by 2 bases and J by 3 bases, with 15 bases of the junction left unmatched. This CDR3 spans 20 amino acids. The CDR3 region is CASSQIFNRGKQGGANVLTF. DNA of the CDR3: TGCGCCAGCAGCCAAATTTTTAACAGGGGGAAACAGGGTGGGGCCAACGTCCTGACTTTC.

V gene TRBV21-1 combines with J gene TRBJ2-1; TRBD1, the table's D call, lacks a check against the DNA. TRBV21-1 is a pseudogene. The CDR3 is 15 residues long. The CDR3 loop is CASSAKGQGAVRQFF. For the CDR3, the DNA is TGTGCCAGCAGCGCCAAGGGACAGGGGGCGGTAAGGCAGTTCTTC.

This clone was seen a handful of times. This sequence joins TRBV9 and TRBJ1-1; D unclear. Germline V lookup: CDR1 SGDLS, CDR2 YYNGEE. CDR3 length: 15 residues. V was clipped by 3 bases and J by 0 bases, with 12 bases between them. The CDR3, as DNA: TGTGCCAGCAGCGCCACATCCTCCATGAACACTGAAGCTTTCTTT. Translated: CASSATSSMNTEAFF.

The V call is TRBV5-4, the J call TRBJ2-7; 10 bases are shared with TRBD2. The junction had 9 bases not matched to a gene; V was cut back by 4 bases and J by 5 bases. Germline CDR1 SGHNT, CDR2 YYREEE (reference sequence). This CDR3 has 15 residues. The CDR3: CASSRGLAEAHEQYF. The CDR3 DNA sequence: TGTGCCAGCAGCAGAGGACTAGCGGAGGCCCACGAGCAGTACTTC.

V usage is TRBV6-5 and J usage is TRBJ2-7; TRBD2 aligns across 7 bases. Trimming took 4 bases from V and 7 from J; bases not matched to a gene: 10. Germline values: CDR1 MNHEY, CDR2 SVGAGI. The CDR3 has 14 residues. The CDR3 region is CASSSAGAGVEQYF. The CDR3 DNA is TGTGCCAGCAGTTCCGCCGGGGCGGGAGTGGAGCAGTACTTC.

This rearrangement joins TRBV6-4 to TRBJ1-5, with TRBD1 as a possible D gene (5 bases). CDR1 MRHNA and CDR2 SNTAGT come from the germline V gene. The CDR3 contains 14 residues. Trimming stripped 6 bases from V and 3 bases from J, with 12 bases between. CDR3 protein: CASSLDSDNQPQHF. The CDR3 DNA reads TGTGCCAGCAGCTTAGACAGTGACAATCAGCCCCAGCATTTT.

The chain has TRBV7-7 and TRBJ2-5; 9 nucleotides agree with TRBD1. This CDR3 is built from 14 residues. The J segment lost 5 bases and the V segment lost 4 bases, leaving 5 bases of the junction unmatched. The V gene's germline CDR1 is SSHAT and CDR2 FNYEAQ (reference sequence). The CDR3 bases are TGTGCCAGCAGCTCCGGGACAGGGCAGGAGACCCAGTACTTC. Its translation: CASSSGTGQETQYF.

A remark on this clone: Distinct nucleotide sequences in the sample also encode this CDR3. The gene calls are TRBV12-3 or TRBV12-4 and TRBJ2-1; TRBD2 matches at 7 bases. This CDR3 region has 13 residues. The junction had 5 bases not matched to a gene; V was cut back by 8 bases and J by 4 bases. Written as DNA, the CDR3 is TGTGCCAGCTCGGCGGGAGCATACAATGAGCAGTTCTTC. This encodes CASSAGAYNEQFF.

V is TRBV19 and J is TRBJ2-6; D may be TRBD1 (6 bases). V lost 10 bases to trimming and J lost 2 bases, with 12 bases between them. Germline CDR1 and CDR2: LNHDA and SQIVND (reference sequence). This CDR3 is 14 amino acids long. The CDR3 DNA reads TGTGCCACCCGAGAGGGGGCTGGGGCCAACGTCCTGACTTTC. Translation: CATREGAGANVLTF.